The clone carrying this TCR beta chain was recorded a few times. Its cognate antigen is unknown. This sample is drawn from a study of cytomegalovirus exposure and HLA in healthy donors. Findings and caveats of the study: TCR sequences were mostly rare, though some public TCRs occurred in many donors. V- and J-gene trimming in TCR beta was tied to a missense DCLRE1C variant by an analysis performed later.

Germline CDR1 SGHVS, CDR2 FQNEAQ. V was clipped by 1 base and J by 0 bases; unmatched bases: 3. The CDR3 covers 17 residues. Amplification used 60 Vbeta primers and 13 Jbeta primers. This table comes from immunoSEQ multiplex PCR, and its TCRdb copy is limited to in-frame clones, with some not included. Counted here are about 100,000 clones, roughly 80% occurring once; the ten biggest clones make up about 2.3%. The TCR was taken from a man aged 25-45 years in good health and CMV-seronegative. Sequenced input: PBMCs. The gene calls are TRBV7-8 and TRBJ2-1; 10 bases align to TRBD2. CDR3 DNA: TGTGCCAGCAGCTTAGACCGACTAGCGGGCTCCTACAATGAGCAGTTCTTC. It specifies CASSLDRLAGSYNEQFF.